What follows are 23 T cell receptor beta chains derived from one specimen sequenced in a study of graft-versus-host responses after intestinal transplantation. Measured with immunoSEQ multiplex PCR; TCRdb has only the in-frame clones, and not every one. The data hold about 81,000 clones, with around nine tenths observed a single time. Antigens of these TCRs are unknown. This specimen was unstimulated CD4+ T cells sorted from spleen or lymph node cells, taken before intestinal transplant. All receptors come from a human donor who received an intestinal transplant.

This chain connects TRBV6-6 to TRBJ2-7, with D perhaps matching TRBD2 (5 bases). The germline V and J ends were trimmed by 7 bases and 4 bases, with 14 bases remaining between them. CDR1 MNHNY and CDR2 SVGAGI come from the germline V gene (reference sequence). This CDR3 has 13 amino acids. The CDR3 is CASIGSGKYEQYF. CDR3 in DNA: TGTGCCAGCATAGGGTCGGGGAAGTACGAGCAGTACTTC.

V gene TRBV27 combines with J gene TRBJ2-7, with D tentatively TRBD2 (6 bases). The V gene's germline CDR1 is MNHEY and CDR2 SMNVEV (reference sequence). V lost 2 bases and J lost 5, with 28 bases in between. The CDR3 is made up of 19 amino acids. The CDR3 nucleotides are TGTGCCAGCAGTTTAATCCCGCCGGTAGGTGTTGGACCTAGCGACGAGCAGTACTTC. Translating it yields CASSLIPPVGVGPSDEQYF.

J is TRBJ1-2 and V is TRBV5-4, with 7 bases that match TRBD1. V lost 6 bases and J lost 5; bases outside the gene matches: 16. Per the germline V gene, CDR1 is SGHNT and CDR2 is YYREEE (reference sequence). This CDR3 contains 16 residues. CDR3: CASIGGEGADKYGYTF. As DNA, the CDR3 is TGTGCCAGCATCGGGGGGGAGGGGGCGGACAAGTATGGCTACACCTTC.

This sequence joins TRBV11-2 and TRBJ1-6, with 9 bases aligning to TRBD1. The CDR3 covers 15 residues. Losses at the gene ends were 5 bases for V and 10 bases for J; bases not matched to a gene: 9. The germline gives CDR1 SGHAT, CDR2 FQNNGV. Here the CDR3 reads CASSLRGTGYSPLHF. The CDR3 bases are TGTGCCAGCAGCCTTAGGGGGACAGGGTACTCACCCCTCCACTTT.

V gene TRBV6-1 combines with J gene TRBJ2-3; D may be TRBD2 (6 bases). V was trimmed by 10 bases and J by 2 bases, leaving 16 bases between them. CDR1 and CDR2 (germline): MNHNS, SASEGT. This CDR3 is built from 14 residues. The CDR3 nucleotides read TGTGCCACTTTTACGGGACTCCACACAGATACGCAGTATTTT. Its translation: CATFTGLHTDTQYF.

Only one count was recorded for this clone. The V gene is TRBV6-6, the J gene TRBJ2-5; perhaps TRBD2 as D (6 bases). Near its end, the DNA agrees better with TRBJ2-7, so the J call may be wrong. Germline CDR1 MNHNY, CDR2 SVGAGI (reference sequence). The CDR3 loop spans 12 amino acids. CDR3 amino acids: CASSRLAYEQYF. The CDR3 DNA reads as TGTGCCAGCAGTAGACTAGCCTACGAGCAGTACTTC.

The chain employs TRBV2 and TRBJ1-6; D perhaps matches TRBD1 (6 bases). Germline V gene sequence: CDR1 SNHLY, CDR2 FYNNEI. The CDR3 is 15 residues long. V was trimmed by 6 bases and J by 6 bases, leaving 15 bases between them. The CDR3 is CASSSDRLVNSPLHF. DNA for the CDR3: TGTGCCAGCAGCTCCGACAGGCTAGTTAATTCACCCCTCCACTTT.

This clone appeared a few times. V gene TRBV28 combines with J gene TRBJ2-2; D perhaps matches TRBD2 (6 bases). CDR1 is MDHEN, CDR2 SYDVKM, per germline. V lost 2 bases and J 6 bases, leaving 13 bases between the germline ends. The CDR3 length is 15 residues. Here the CDR3 reads CASSLPGSKAGELFF. CDR3 coding DNA: TGTGCCAGCAGTTTACCCGGGAGCAAGGCCGGGGAGCTGTTTTTT.

The rearrangement links TRBV5-6 to TRBJ2-5; 15 bases align to TRBD2. In germline, CDR1 is SGHDT, CDR2 YYEEEE. V shed 5 bases, J shed 7 bases, and the junction held 6 bases outside the gene matches. The CDR3 contains 15 residues. CDR3 amino acids: CASSGLAGGLGTQYF. The CDR3 bases are TGTGCCAGCAGTGGACTAGCGGGAGGGTTGGGGACCCAGTACTTC.

Here the CDR3 reads CASSRRTGLLSGANVLTF. CDR3 bases: TGTGCCAGTAGTCGCCGGACAGGGCTCCTCTCTGGGGCCAACGTCCTGACTTTC. The chain is built from TRBV19 and TRBJ2-6; TRBD1 agrees at 8 bases. The CDR3 runs to 18 residues. The germline V gene has CDR1 LNHDA and CDR2 SQIVND (reference sequence). The V gene end was trimmed by 5 bases and the J gene end by 0 bases; junction bases not matched to a gene: 9.

The J gene is TRBJ2-1, the V gene TRBV6-5, with D possibly matching TRBD2 (5 bases). The germline V gene has CDR1 MNHEY and CDR2 SVGAGI. The CDR3 extends over 15 amino acids. Trimming took off 5 bases at V and 0 bases at J, with 11 bases between the two ends. DNA for the CDR3: TGTGCCAGCAGTCTAGACTACCTCTCCTACAATGAGCAGTTCTTC. Its translation is CASSLDYLSYNEQFF.

The chain joins TRBV28 to TRBJ2-7, with 7 nucleotides matching TRBD1. Germline CDR1 is MDHEN and CDR2 is SYDVKM. Trimming at V came to 10 bases and at J to 4 bases, leaving 10 bases not matched to a gene. This CDR3 is built from 13 residues. CDR3 region: CATLQGTSYEQYF. The DNA for the CDR3 is TGTGCCACCCTACAGGGGACGTCTTACGAGCAGTACTTC.

This clone was detected only once. The chain links TRBV5-1 to TRBJ2-6, with 8 bases aligning to TRBD2. The CDR3 contains 16 residues. V gave up 6 bases and J gave up 1 base; unmatched junction bases: 6. Germline V gene lookup returns CDR1 SGHRS and CDR2 YFSETQ. The DNA for the CDR3 is TGCGCCAGCACAGAGCGGGAGAGATCTGGGGCCAACGTCCTGACTTTC. This sequence encodes CASTERERSGANVLTF.

The rearrangement links TRBV29-1 to TRBJ2-4, with a weak D call TRBD1 (8 bases). Per the germline V gene, CDR1 is SQVTM and CDR2 is ANQGSEA. Trimming stripped 7 bases from V and 5 bases from J, with 12 bases between. The CDR3 is made up of 12 amino acids. CDR3 residues: CSAGGQENIQYF. In nucleotides, the CDR3 is TGCAGCGCGGGGGGACAGGAAAACATTCAGTACTTC.

V is TRBV6-5 and J is TRBJ1-5; D unclear. This CDR3 spans 14 amino acids. Germline V gives CDR1 MNHEY, CDR2 SVGAGI. Deletions cut 0 bases from V and 9 bases from J, with 12 bases between. The CDR3 spells CASSYSSLGTPQHF. Written as DNA, the CDR3 is TGTGCCAGCAGTTACTCGAGTCTAGGCACGCCCCAGCATTTT.

CDR3: CASSLDRGRTEAFF. In nucleotides, the CDR3 is TGTGCCAGCAGCCTAGACAGGGGGCGGACTGAAGCTTTCTTT. This chain uses TRBV7-9 with TRBJ1-1; 10 nucleotides match TRBD1. The V gene end was trimmed by 5 bases and the J gene end by 5 bases; junction bases not matched to a gene: 5. The CDR3 sequence is 14 residues long. Germline CDR1 is SEHNR and CDR2 is FQNEAQ (reference sequence). Looking up the rest from reference TRBV7-9 and TRBJ1-1 gives the full variable domain: DTGVSQNPRHKITKRGQNVTFRCDPISEHNRLYWYRQTLGQGPEFLTYFQNEAQLEKSRLLSDRFSAERPKGSFSTLEIQRTEQGDSAMYLCASSLDRGRTEAFFGQGTRLTVV.

The J gene is TRBJ2-3, the V gene TRBV12-5, with a tentative D call TRBD1 (5 bases). From germline, CDR1 is LGHNT and CDR2 FRNRAP. The CDR3 extends over 18 amino acids. V was trimmed by 2 bases and J by 6 bases, leaving 24 bases between them. The CDR3 protein is CASGLSRKGRAFGDTQYF. The CDR3 bases are TGTGCTAGTGGTTTGTCCAGGAAAGGCAGGGCCTTCGGGGATACGCAGTATTTT.

The chain couples TRBV5-1 to TRBJ2-5; D is perhaps TRBD1 (5 bases). The germline gives CDR1 SGHRS, CDR2 YFSETQ. V lost 5 bases and J 2 bases, leaving 10 bases between the germline ends. The CDR3 is 13 amino acids. CDR3 bases: TGCGCCAGCAGGAGGACATCTCAAGAGACCCAGTACTTC. It translates to CASRRTSQETQYF.

This clone was detected a few times. The CDR3 here is CASSYSRSAGTDTQYF. CDR3 nucleotides: TGTGCCAGCAGTTACTCGAGGAGTGCGGGCACAGATACGCAGTATTTT. The rearrangement uses TRBV6-6 and TRBJ2-3; no firm D call. V shed 0 bases and J shed 1 base, with 11 bases lying between them. CDR1 is MNHNY and CDR2 is SVGAGI in the germline V gene (reference sequence). This CDR3 contains 16 residues.

This rearrangement joins TRBV5-6 to TRBJ2-7, with a possible D match to TRBD2 (5 bases). Trimming cost V 4 bases and J 5 bases, with 13 bases left between them. This CDR3 contains 13 residues. Germline CDR1 reads SGHDT; CDR2 reads YYEEEE. The CDR3 DNA sequence: TGTGCCAGCAGCCGGACGGGGATAGACGAGCAGTACTTC. This gives the protein CASSRTGIDEQYF.

V and J are TRBV28 and TRBJ1-5; a possible D gene is TRBD1 (6 bases). Trimming left V 10 bases short and J 4 bases short, with 20 bases between. The CDR3 contains 15 residues. The germline gives CDR1 MDHEN, CDR2 SYDVKM. Here the CDR3 reads CATHPRRGVNQPQHF. The DNA for the CDR3 is TGTGCCACCCACCCCCGCAGGGGCGTAAATCAGCCCCAGCATTTT.

V is TRBV6-1 and J is TRBJ2-5, with TRBD2 matching over 14 bases. The CDR3 runs 12 residues. V lost 8 bases and J lost 7; bases outside the gene matches: 0. Germline V lookup: CDR1 MNHNS, CDR2 SASEGT. The CDR3 DNA follows: TGTGCCAGCGGACTAGCGGGGGGGACCCAGTACTTC. As protein: CASGLAGGTQYF.

This chain links TRBV20-1 with TRBJ1-2; 8 bases map to TRBD1. J gave up 4 bases and V 5 bases, and 0 bases lay outside the gene matches. CDR1 is DFQATT, CDR2 SNEGSKA, per germline (reference sequence). The CDR3 contains 11 residues. The CDR3 reads CSAGTGYGYTF. The CDR3 nucleotides read TGCAGTGCTGGGACAGGCTATGGCTACACCTTC.